This T cell receptor (beta chain) was sequenced during a study of T cell repertoires in cytomegalovirus infection. Each CDR3 protein gets one entry after TCRdb re-called the reads with MiXCR. In the table there are 200,000 to 300,000 distinct CDR3 sequences, roughly an eighth of which are singletons. The CDR3 loop spans 17 amino acids. Between the trimmed V and J ends, which lost 10 bases and 0 bases, there was a span of 22 bases. CDR1 and CDR2 from the germline V gene are LNHDA and SQIVND (reference sequence). This clonotype was recorded many times. The antigen is undetermined. Broader study findings: Individuals carrying CMV plus the relevant HLA were identified by cumulative frequency of public TCR beta families. HLA-C-restricted CMV-specific TCR beta clonotypes prevailed in the ex vivo response.

The sequenced material came from PBMCs. The TCR originated in a human donor in good health (CMV status not recorded). Some clones in this sample may be carry-over from other donors' samples. This chain joins TRBV19 and TRBJ1-5; the D is unclear. Here the CDR3 DNA reads TGTGCCACCACATCGGAACATCGGATCTATAGCAATCAGCCCCAGCATTTT. This sequence encodes CATTSEHRIYSNQPQHF.